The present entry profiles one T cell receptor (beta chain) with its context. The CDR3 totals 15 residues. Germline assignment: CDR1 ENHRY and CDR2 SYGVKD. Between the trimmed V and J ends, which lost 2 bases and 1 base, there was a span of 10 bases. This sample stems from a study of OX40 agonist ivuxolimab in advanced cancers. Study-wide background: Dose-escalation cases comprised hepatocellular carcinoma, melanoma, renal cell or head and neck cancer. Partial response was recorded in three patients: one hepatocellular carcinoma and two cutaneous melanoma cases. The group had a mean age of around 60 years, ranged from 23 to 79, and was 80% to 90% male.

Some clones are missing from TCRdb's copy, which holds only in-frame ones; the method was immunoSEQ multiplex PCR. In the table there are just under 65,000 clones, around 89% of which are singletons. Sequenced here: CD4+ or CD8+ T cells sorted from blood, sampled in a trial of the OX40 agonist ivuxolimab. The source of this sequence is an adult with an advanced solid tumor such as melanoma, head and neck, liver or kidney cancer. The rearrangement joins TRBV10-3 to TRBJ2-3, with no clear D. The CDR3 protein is CAISEDGGRTDTQYF. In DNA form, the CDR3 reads TGTGCCATCAGTGAGGACGGCGGACGCACAGATACGCAGTATTTT.